This TCR beta chain appears in the sequencing data of a study of a mutant IDH1 vaccine in newly diagnosed glioma. Study summary: Eight vaccinations reached patients in weeks 1, 3, 5, 7, 11, 15, 19 and 23. Receipt of radiotherapy, temozolomide, or both preceded the study, and most received both.

CDR1 SGHRS and CDR2 YFSETQ come from the germline V gene. V was trimmed by 2 bases and J by 7 bases, leaving 18 bases between them. CDR3 size: 16 residues. The table came from immunoSEQ multiplex PCR; TCRdb's copy has only in-frame clones and leaves some out. This table has fewer than 70,000 clones, more than 80% appearing once. A word on this clone: Antigen specificity is unknown.

Findings of the study overall: The study observed vaccine-induced immune responses in just over 90% of patients.

Time point indicated: week 11, during vaccination. Vaccinated patients received 300 ug of mutant IDH1 20-mer peptide per dose, with topical imiquimod. The chain carries TRBV5-1 and TRBJ2-2; D is tentatively TRBD1 or TRBD2 (6 bases each). This TCR came from a man aged 30 to 45 with glioma. Sequenced here: PBMCs, sampled from a glioma patient whose treatment included an IDH1 peptide vaccine. Written as DNA, the CDR3 is TGCGCCAGCAGCTTCAATCAACCCAGGGGAGGCGGGGAGCTGTTTTTT. It codes for CASSFNQPRGGGELFF.